This section outlines one TCR beta chain sequence together with its context. Seattle participants joined during active infection and were tracked over time. This sample was included in a study of blood T cell repertoires in COVID-19. Study summary: The United States, Italy and Spain were the sources of the acute and convalescent COVID-19 samples.

In the original analysis: Estimation of nucleated cell counts was performed using reference gene primer amplification. Assay: immunoSEQ multiplex PCR; the TCRdb copy retains only in-frame clones and omits some. V and J calls and clone size are as listed in that table; D and trimming were resolved from the DNA. The sample includes some 220,000 clones, around 86% seen only once; the top ten take about 5.6%. The V gene end was trimmed by 6 bases and the J gene end by 9 bases; junction bases not matched to a gene: 7. CDR3 length equals 15 residues. Germline loops: CDR1 SNHLY, CDR2 FYNNEI. Material: peripheral blood. The genes are TRBV2 and TRBJ2-1; TRBD2 matches at 14 bases. The receptor was isolated from a woman in her 70s with COVID-19, enrolled during active disease. The CDR3 spells CASSMGLAGVIEQFF. DNA of the CDR3: TGTGCCAGCAGCATGGGACTAGCGGGAGTGATTGAGCAGTTCTTC.